Below, 15 T cell receptor beta chains from the same sample are listed, as sequenced in a study of T-cell reconstitution after alpha-beta-depleted transplantation in children. Unique molecular identifiers featured in how the TCRbeta library was prepared. TCRdb redid the calling of the PCR reads with MiXCR, one entry per CDR3 protein. The data contain fewer than 350,000 distinct CDR3 sequences, roughly a tenth of them singletons. The source material was PBMCs, sampled before TCRalphabeta/CD19-depleted stem cell transplant. The receptors stem from a boy in the first two years of life with acute myeloid leukemia, due to receive a stem cell transplant.

Regarding this clonotype: This sequence may be a read error, since a much larger clone differs from it by one base. V usage is TRBV20-1 and J usage is TRBJ2-7; 13 bases align to TRBD2. CDR3 length equals 17 residues. The ends lost 2 bases at V and 6 bases at J; junction bases unmatched: 13. Per germline, CDR1 DFQATT and CDR2 SNEGSKA (reference sequence). The CDR3 nucleotides are TGCAGTGCTAGACGCCTCCAAGGACTAGCGGGAGTAAGCGAGCAGTACTTC. Translating gives CSARRLQGLAGVSEQYF.

Of note for this clonotype: The junction and the germline gene differ at one end; a read error may be behind it. The chain is built from TRBV4-1 and TRBJ2-6, with 9 bases matching TRBD2. The CDR3 runs 17 residues. Germline values: CDR1 MGHRA, CDR2 YSYEKL. The CDR3 bases are TGCGCCAGCAGCCAACCTACAGGGGCGGGGGGGGCCAACGTCCAGACTTTC. Amino acid sequence: CASSQPTGAGGANVQTF.

This clonotype showed up many times. The J gene is TRBJ2-1, the V gene TRBV24-1, with 8 bases identical to TRBD2. Germline V CDR1 and CDR2: KGHDR, SFDVKD. After removal of 5 bases from V and 5 bases from J, the junction contained 4 bases not matched to a gene. The CDR3 has 14 residues. Here the CDR3 DNA reads TGTGCCACCAGTGTAGCGGGGTTCAACAATGAGCAGTTCTTC. Protein sequence: CATSVAGFNNEQFF.

Ten or more counts support this clonotype. The chain recombines TRBV28 with TRBJ1-2, with 8 bases fitting TRBD1. This CDR3 has 13 amino acids. V was pared by 2 bases and J by 7 bases, with 3 bases of the junction left unmatched. From germline, CDR1 is MDHEN and CDR2 SYDVKM. CDR3 in DNA: TGTGCCAGCAGTTTACCAGGGGGCTCTGGCTACACCTTC. Protein: CASSLPGGSGYTF.

Only a few counts were recorded for this clonotype. J is TRBJ1-6 and V is TRBV7-6; 7 bases are a match to TRBD1. Germline V CDR1 and CDR2: SGHVS, FNYEAQ. The trim removed 5 bases at V and 8 bases at J, leaving 12 bases unmatched. This CDR3 is 16 amino acids long. In nucleotides, the CDR3 is TGTGCCAGCAGCCCCGCCGGGACAGAGGTTTATTCACCCCTCCACTTT. Translation gives CASSPAGTEVYSPLHF. The full variable domain, with the rest looked up from reference TRBV7-6 and TRBJ1-6, is GAGVSQSPRYKVTKRGQDVALRCDPISGHVSLYWYRQALGQGPEFLTYFNYEAQQDKSGLPNDRFSAERPEGSISTLTIQRTEQRDSAMYRCASSPAGTEVYSPLHFGNGTRLTVT.

The V gene is TRBV21-1, the J gene TRBJ1-5. TRBV21-1 is a documented pseudogene. CDR3 size: 15 residues. CDR3 sequence (DNA): TGTGCCAGCAGCAAAGCCCAGGTCTTAAATCAGCCCCAGCATTTT. Amino acids: CASSKAQVLNQPQHF.

This clonotype was seen many times. V gene TRBV12-3 or TRBV12-4 combines with J gene TRBJ2-7; 8 nucleotides agree with TRBD1. V trimming: 3 bases; J trimming: 4 bases; junction bases outside the gene matches: 8. This CDR3 region has 15 residues. The CDR3 DNA follows: TGTGCCAGCAGTTTCCCCCCAGGGGGCAAGTACGAGCAGTACTTC. Its protein product is CASSFPPGGKYEQYF.

The chain couples TRBV5-1 to TRBJ2-3; 8 bases match TRBD1. Trimming removed 4 bases from V and 3 bases from J; junction bases left unmatched: 7. Germline V gene data show CDR1 as SGHRS and CDR2 as YFSETQ. The CDR3 sequence is 15 residues long. The DNA of the CDR3 is TGCGCCAGCAGCCGCGACAGGGGATTTACAGATACGCAGTATTTT. Translation: CASSRDRGFTDTQYF.

This clonotype has at least ten counts. The chain links TRBV4-3 to TRBJ2-7; the match to TRBD2 covers 7 bases. CDR3 length equals 15 residues. Trimming at V came to 0 bases and at J to 4 bases, leaving 6 bases not matched to a gene. Germline CDR1 is LGHNA and CDR2 is YSLEER. CDR3 region: CASSQDAGEGYEQYF. The CDR3 coding sequence is TGCGCCAGCAGCCAAGATGCGGGAGAGGGGTACGAGCAGTACTTC.

This clonotype was seen at least ten times. The gene calls are TRBV12-3 or TRBV12-4 and TRBJ2-7; 7 bases match TRBD1. The junction had 8 bases not matched to a gene; V was cut back by 1 base and J by 5 bases. The CDR3 contains 15 residues. DNA for the CDR3: TGTGCCAGCAGTTTAGTACAGGGGTCAGTTAACGAGCAGTACTTC. It is translated as CASSLVQGSVNEQYF.

The chain has TRBV20-1 and TRBJ1-5, with a tentative D call TRBD1 (6 bases). CDR1 and CDR2 from the germline V gene are DFQATT and SNEGSKA (reference sequence). The V gene lost 0 bases and the J gene lost 0 bases, with 12 bases spanning the gap. The CDR3 has 16 amino acids. Here the CDR3 DNA reads TGCAGTGCTAGAGATCCCAGGGGCAATAGCAATCAGCCCCAGCATTTT. It is translated as CSARDPRGNSNQPQHF.

Many counts were recorded for this clonotype. This chain joins TRBV4-1 and TRBJ2-2; a possible D gene is TRBD1 (6 bases). This CDR3 comprises 14 residues. CDR1 is MGHRA, CDR2 YSYEKL, per germline. V gave up 4 bases and J gave up 7 bases, with 13 bases separating them. CDR3 residues: CASSRYRVGGELFF. The CDR3 coding sequence is TGCGCCAGCAGCCGATACAGGGTGGGCGGGGAGCTGTTTTTT.

Ten or more counts support this clonotype. The chain carries TRBV12-3 or TRBV12-4 and TRBJ2-5; 10 bases line up with TRBD2. V lost 6 bases and J lost 2; bases outside the gene matches: 3. The CDR3 covers 14 residues. DNA for the CDR3: TGTGCCAGCAGCTTACTAGCGGGGCAAGAGACCCAGTACTTC. Amino acids: CASSLLAGQETQYF.

This clonotype has ten or more counts. The chain employs TRBV27 and TRBJ2-4; D perhaps matches TRBD2 (6 bases). The germline CDR1 and CDR2 sequences are MNHEY and SMNVEV (reference sequence). V gave up 1 base and J gave up 0 bases, with 7 bases separating them. This CDR3 contains 15 residues. CDR3 protein: CASSLLGGAKNIQYF. For the CDR3, the DNA is TGTGCCAGCAGTTTATTGGGGGGAGCCAAAAACATTCAGTACTTC.

V usage is TRBV6-1 and J usage is TRBJ1-1; possible D gene TRBD1, 6 bases. The CDR3 is made up of 16 amino acids. With 1 base removed from V and 3 bases from J, the gap between germline ends came to 15 bases. Germline V gene lookup returns CDR1 MNHNS and CDR2 SASEGT. The CDR3 is CASSEGQAGVDTEAFF. The CDR3 DNA sequence: TGTGCCAGCAGTGAAGGACAGGCCGGGGTAGACACTGAAGCTTTCTTT.